This T cell receptor beta chain was identified during a study of cytomegalovirus exposure and HLA in healthy donors (dated by TCRdb to about 2017). Context from the whole study: An earlier analysis of more than 550 of the donors reported approximately 300 Gb of sequence data and about 120 million unique TCR beta sequences obtained from around 170 million T cells. Approximately 310 gigabases of sequencing data and 80 million or so unique TCR sequences were included in an early release covering roughly 600 HLA-typed donors. Among the roughly 380 genotyped donors, around 81% belonged to the genetic ancestry cluster associated with self-reported Caucasian donors. The study aimed to test whether signatures of past pathogen exposure could be identified by cataloging public T cell receptors. The study profiled the T cell repertoires of 500 to 800 subjects by immunosequencing and related them to cytomegalovirus serostatus. Besides the first cohort of 550 to 750 subjects, a separate validation cohort made up of 120 different subjects was used. The study combined high-throughput TCR immunosequencing, statistical association of individual TCRs with disease status, and machine learning to predict cytomegalovirus infection status. In a later analysis, previously published TCR beta repertoires from 600 to 850 donors were re-analyzed and high-resolution HLA genotyping was added so that TCR occurrence patterns could be studied. In the later analysis, no new phenotypic data were used to find candidate immune exposures; instead, reliance was placed on TCR beta sequences and their occurrence across donors. To decide whether each TCR beta V gene segment behaved as functional or pseudogenic, an earlier analysis of approximately 620 of the donors relied on high-throughput TCR beta sequencing. Alongside the repertoire data, information on donor age, sex, ethnicity and CMV serostatus was compiled. In a later genetic analysis, genome-wide SNP genotypes for about 65% of the 666 donors were used, and that subset was treated as a discovery cohort. Every discovery cohort repertoire had been produced on one sequencing platform. HLA typing included class I and class II loci at four-digit resolution. The number of donors typed differed by locus, with 629-630 for A, B, C, DRB1 and DQB1, more than 500 for DQA1, nearly 610 for DPA1, and around 450 for DPB1. Four or five DR-DQ haplotypes were handled as single units for association and clustering, since linkage in the cohort was strong. Among about 410 genotyped donors of the cohort, an average of about 220,000 unique TCR beta nucleotide sequences was sequenced per donor, of which approximately 18% were non-productive.

Comment on this clone: Its antigen specificity is not known. Qualities for individual bases were not recorded, and no much larger clone is one base off.

V loses 0 bases at its end and J loses 11 bases; junction bases beyond the gene matches: 2. The CDR1 and CDR2 encoded by the germline V gene (reference sequence) are LNHNV and YYDKDF. From cysteine to phenylalanine, the CDR3 is 12 amino acids long. Of all the DNA, just the CDR3 is kept, 36 bases in frame from base 1. The cohort comprised fewer than 700 healthy bone marrow donors. Cohort members were all nominally healthy when sampled, although unrecorded immune exposures were likely present. The donor tested CMV seropositive, placing the donor among the 289 seropositive members of the cohort. Every donor gave a peripheral blood sample, and the peripheral blood mononuclear cells from that sample were used for TCR beta sequencing. Genomic DNA extraction from the blood cell samples was performed with the Qiagen DNeasy Blood Extraction Kit. Library prep was done by the immunoSEQ multiplex PCR assay. The multiplex PCR relied on a mix of 60 forward primers for TCR Vbeta segments and 13 reverse primers for TCR Jbeta segments. The CDR3 region of rearranged TCR beta genes was amplified from genomic DNA with a multiplex PCR assay. Amplified TCR beta libraries were sequenced as 87-base-pair reads on the Illumina HiSeq System. Per the original workflow: Across the 640 or so repertoires, a later analysis counted 60 million to 90 million unique TCR beta chains, roughly 11 million of which were shared by at least two donors. Raw reads were error-corrected and collapsed into unique sequences with a nearest-neighbor algorithm that merged closely related sequences to remove PCR and sequencing errors. CDR3 sequences were aligned to IMGT reference sequences to assign V, D and J gene segments. For a sequence to be retained, a match of at least six nucleotides to both a V gene segment and a J gene segment was required. A rearrangement counted as productive if the CDR3 had no stop codons and remained in frame with V and J, and every other rearrangement counted as non-productive. CDR3 was defined by IMGT convention, running from the second conserved V-encoded cysteine to the conserved J-encoded phenylalanine. In an earlier analysis of 500 to 650 of the donors, sequences lacking an unambiguous match to a single V gene segment were excluded. An earlier analysis of a few hundred of the donors called V segments functional above 56.7% productive rearrangements and segregating when the between-donor standard deviation exceeded 5%. A statistical classification framework was developed to diagnose cytomegalovirus status using the catalog of TCR beta chain sequences. In a later analysis, TCR nucleotide sequences were compared against IMGT/GENE-DB human TR gene sequences so that V and J genes could be assigned. In a later analysis, CDR3 sequences and most-parsimonious VDJ recombination scenarios were assigned using the TCRdist pipeline. A later analysis defined each TCR beta chain by its CDR3 amino acid sequence plus V-gene family, and excluded reads lacking a unique V-gene family. To address suspected cross-contamination and a sequencing artifact, a later analysis removed a few hundred highly shared, low-generation-probability nucleotide sequences. A later analysis calculated a clonal expansion index for each public chain from normalized within-repertoire ranks of inferred template counts. A later analysis computed generation probabilities with a VDJ recombination model fitted to out-of-frame rearrangements, and checked the results against IGoR. Hypergeometric tests were used in a later analysis to score TCR-TCR, TCR-HLA and TCR-CMV co-occurrence, with a repertoire-size bias correction applied to the TCR pairs. To estimate false discovery rates, a later analysis permuted the HLA or CMV assignments 20 times. In a later analysis, co-occurring TCRs were grouped with DBSCAN, and TCRdist sequence similarity was added when clustering was performed within HLA-allele-positive subsets. For co-occurrence clustering, repertoires with fewer than 30,000 or more than 120,000 public chains were excluded, along with roughly 5 repertoires with anomalous nucleotide sharing. The table was pulled from immuneACCESS by TCRdb, which kept in-frame rearrangements only. Such tables lose some clones; where checked, under half of the loss comes from unresolved V genes, and the rest has no known cause. V, J and clone size are those of that table, while D and trimming were read from the DNA. This sample holds some 130,000 clones; 79% were observed only once. About 7% of the sample comes from the top ten.

What the authors observed across the whole study: A further reported finding was that TCR beta sequences accurately predicted the HLA-A and HLA-B alleles for most subjects in the first cohort. At a false discovery rate of 0.05, a later analysis linked approximately 18,000 TCR beta sequences to specific HLA alleles. HLA typing was unavailable for some donors at each locus, so association tests used only the typed subset. According to a later genetic analysis, donors in an Asian-associated ancestry cluster had fewer N-insertions in productive TCRs than the approximately 670-donor mean. The authors suggested that the approach could potentially be generalized to other disease states and immunological phenotypes. Linkage disequilibrium might explain the correlated functional status among segregating V segments, but an unknown experimental factor could not be ruled out. In a later analysis, several top co-occurrence clusters were reported to appear linked to parvovirus B19, influenza, CMV and Epstein-Barr virus. While some public TCRs were present in many individuals, most TCR sequences turned up only very rarely across donors. Compared with equally common non-associated chains, HLA-associated TCR beta chains in a later analysis were more clonally expanded and had lower generation probabilities. In this cohort, only TCR beta chains were sequenced, and detectable features were limited by the absence of alpha or paired-chain data. A cluster of highly shared sequence variants was judged likely to represent a technical artifact of the sequencing pipeline. Immune exposure information for the cohort was limited to CMV serostatus. In a later analysis, most CMV-associated TCR beta chains were found to appear HLA-restricted, with HLA associations seemingly driven largely by CMV exposure. Because counts were too low, roughly 16 rarely observed V segments, including chromosome 9 orphons, were left out of the earlier analysis of approximately 580 of the donors. In both the original and validation cohorts, the classifier was reported to diagnose cytomegalovirus status with high specificity and sensitivity. The presence/absence analyses assumed that sequencing depth was roughly uniform across donors, and that assumption may not be true. Some IMGT-functional V segments, including TRBV6-2 and TRBV6-3, could not be told apart with the 87-base-pair reads, so those segments were excluded. When HLA alleles, especially DR and DQ, strongly co-occurred, TCR associations were difficult to assign to individual alleles. A later genetic analysis associated a missense DCLRE1C variant with V-gene and J-gene trimming of TCR beta chains, and an independent cohort replicated the association. In a later analysis, TCR association rates were found to vary across HLA loci, with the most associated TCRs seen for DRB1 alleles and the fewest for HLA-C alleles. In an earlier analysis of some 540 of the donors, most TCR beta V segments appeared in productive rearrangements about 90% or about 30% of the time, broadly matching IMGT annotations. A few of the identified cytomegalovirus-associated TCR beta chains were confirmed in vitro to be specific for cytomegalovirus antigens. In the study, some 180 TCR beta chains were listed as associated with cytomegalovirus.

The sample taken for sequencing was PBMCs. The chain is encoded by TRBV15 joined to TRBJ2-7, and TRBD1 matches 9 of the central bases. This TCR came from a man aged 40-55 years in good health and CMV-seropositive. The CDR3 corresponds to CATSRDTGGKYF. The nucleotide sequence reads TGTGCCACCAGCAGAGACACAGGGGGCAAGTACTTC.